The following is a T cell receptor beta chain sequence with its context. Its cognate antigen is unknown. The CDR3 runs to 14 residues. In germline, CDR1 is MNHEY, CDR2 SMNVEV (reference sequence). The ends were cut back, 3 bases at V and 10 bases at J, with 13 bases in the middle. The record originates from a study of cytomegalovirus exposure and HLA in healthy donors. TCRdb keeps only in-frame clones here, not all; method: immunoSEQ multiplex PCR. The profile shows approximately 46,000 clones, roughly 93% of them singletons. Study-level results: The tendency of first-cohort TCR clusters to co-occur in the 110 or so validation repertoires emerged from a later analysis. Despite most TCR sequences being rare, some public TCRs occurred in many donors. In vitro assays verified that a few CMV-associated chains recognized CMV antigens specifically.

The donors were part of the validation cohort, which consisted of under 150 subjects and was separate from the first cohort of hundreds of subjects. This rearrangement joins TRBV27 to TRBJ1-6; D is unclear. The sequenced material came from PBMCs. This receptor was identified in a woman between 18 and 30 years old in good health and CMV-seronegative. This chain's CDR3 is CASSFYQAGSPLHF. CDR3 in DNA: TGTGCCAGCAGTTTCTATCAAGCGGGCTCACCCCTCCACTTT.